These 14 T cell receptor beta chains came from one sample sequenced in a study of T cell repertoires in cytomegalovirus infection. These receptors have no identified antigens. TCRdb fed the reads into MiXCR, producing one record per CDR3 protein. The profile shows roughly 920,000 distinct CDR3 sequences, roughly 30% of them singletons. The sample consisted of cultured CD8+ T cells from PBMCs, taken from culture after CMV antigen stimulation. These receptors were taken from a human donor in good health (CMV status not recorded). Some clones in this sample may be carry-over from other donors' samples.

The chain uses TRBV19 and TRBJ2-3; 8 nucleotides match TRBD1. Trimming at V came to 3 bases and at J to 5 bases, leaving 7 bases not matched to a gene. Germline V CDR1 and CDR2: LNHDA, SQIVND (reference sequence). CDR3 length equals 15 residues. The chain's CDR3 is CASSIRGRAGDTQYF. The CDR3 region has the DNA TGTGCCAGTAGTATCAGGGGGCGAGCAGGAGATACGCAGTATTTT. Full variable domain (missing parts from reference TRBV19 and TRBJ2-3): DGGITQSPKYLFRKEGQNVTLSCEQNLNHDAMYWYRQDPGQGLRLIYYSQIVNDFQKGDIAEGYSVSREKKESFPLTVTSAQKNPTAFYLCASSIRGRAGDTQYFGPGTRLTVL.

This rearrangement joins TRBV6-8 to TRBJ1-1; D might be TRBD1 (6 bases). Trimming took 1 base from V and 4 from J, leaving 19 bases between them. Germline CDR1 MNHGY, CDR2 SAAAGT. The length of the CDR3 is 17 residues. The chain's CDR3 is CASSYWSGETRGTEAFF. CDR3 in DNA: TGTGCCAGCAGTTACTGGTCAGGGGAGACCCGGGGCACTGAAGCTTTCTTT.

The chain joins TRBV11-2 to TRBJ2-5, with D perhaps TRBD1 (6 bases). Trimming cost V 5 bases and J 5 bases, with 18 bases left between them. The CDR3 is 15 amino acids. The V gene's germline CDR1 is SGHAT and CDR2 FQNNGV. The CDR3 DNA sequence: TGTGCCAGCAGCCTTCTAGGGGGATTGTGGGAGACCCAGTACTTC. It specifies CASSLLGGLWETQYF.

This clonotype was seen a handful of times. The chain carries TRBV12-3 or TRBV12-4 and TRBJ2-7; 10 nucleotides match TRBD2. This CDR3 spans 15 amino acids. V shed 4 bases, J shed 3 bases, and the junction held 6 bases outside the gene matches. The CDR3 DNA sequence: TGTGCCAGCAGTTCTAGCGGGGGAAAACACTACGAGCAGTACTTC. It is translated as CASSSSGGKHYEQYF.

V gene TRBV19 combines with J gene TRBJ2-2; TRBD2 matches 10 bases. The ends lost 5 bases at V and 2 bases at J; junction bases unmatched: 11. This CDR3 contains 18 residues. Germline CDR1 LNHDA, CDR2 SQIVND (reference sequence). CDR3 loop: CASSLSGGRHENTGELFF. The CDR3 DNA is TGTGCCAGTAGTCTTAGCGGGGGGCGGCATGAAAACACCGGGGAGCTGTTTTTT.

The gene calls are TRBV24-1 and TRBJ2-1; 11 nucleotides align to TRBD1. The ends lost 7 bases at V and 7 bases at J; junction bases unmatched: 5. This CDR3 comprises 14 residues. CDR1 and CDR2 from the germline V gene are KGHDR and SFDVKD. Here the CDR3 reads CATSPGQGVNEQFF. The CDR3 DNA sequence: TGTGCCACCAGCCCGGGACAGGGGGTAAATGAGCAGTTCTTC.

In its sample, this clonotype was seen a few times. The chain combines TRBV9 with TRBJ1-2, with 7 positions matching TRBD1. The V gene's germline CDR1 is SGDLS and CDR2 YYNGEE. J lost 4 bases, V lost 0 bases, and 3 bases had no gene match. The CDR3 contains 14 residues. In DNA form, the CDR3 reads TGTGCCAGCAGCGTAGGACAGGGAGTCTATGGCTACACCTTC. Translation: CASSVGQGVYGYTF.

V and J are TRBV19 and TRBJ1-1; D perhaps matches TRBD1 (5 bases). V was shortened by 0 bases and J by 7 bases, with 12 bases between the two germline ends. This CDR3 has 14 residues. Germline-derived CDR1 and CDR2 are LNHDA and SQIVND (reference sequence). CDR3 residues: CASSIEAAGFEAFF. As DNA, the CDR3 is TGTGCCAGTAGTATAGAGGCGGCAGGGTTTGAAGCTTTCTTT.

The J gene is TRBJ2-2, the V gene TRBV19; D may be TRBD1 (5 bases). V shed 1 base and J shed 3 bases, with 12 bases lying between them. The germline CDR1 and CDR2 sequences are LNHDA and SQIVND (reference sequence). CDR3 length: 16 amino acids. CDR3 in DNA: TGTGCCAGTAGTATAGGTCCAGGGTCCGACACCGGGGAGCTGTTTTTT. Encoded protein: CASSIGPGSDTGELFF.

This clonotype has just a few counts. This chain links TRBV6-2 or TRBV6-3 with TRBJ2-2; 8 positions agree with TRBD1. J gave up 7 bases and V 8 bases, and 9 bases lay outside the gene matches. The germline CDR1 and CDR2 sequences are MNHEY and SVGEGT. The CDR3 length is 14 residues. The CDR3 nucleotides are TGTGCCAGCGGCCCAGGGGGCGCGAGCGGGGAGCTGTTTTTT. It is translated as CASGPGGASGELFF.

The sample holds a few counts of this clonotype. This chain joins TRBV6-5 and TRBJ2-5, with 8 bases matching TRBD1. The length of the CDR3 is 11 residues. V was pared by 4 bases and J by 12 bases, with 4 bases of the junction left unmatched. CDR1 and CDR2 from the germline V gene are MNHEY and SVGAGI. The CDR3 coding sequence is TGTGCCAGCAGTTCTCCGGGACAGGAGTACTTC. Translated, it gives CASSSPGQEYF.

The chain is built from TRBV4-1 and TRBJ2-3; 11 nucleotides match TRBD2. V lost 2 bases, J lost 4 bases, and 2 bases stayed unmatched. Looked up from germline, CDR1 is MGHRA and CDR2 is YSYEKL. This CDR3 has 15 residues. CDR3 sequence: CASSQLAGGPDTQYF. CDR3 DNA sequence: TGCGCCAGCAGCCAACTAGCGGGGGGACCAGATACGCAGTATTTT.

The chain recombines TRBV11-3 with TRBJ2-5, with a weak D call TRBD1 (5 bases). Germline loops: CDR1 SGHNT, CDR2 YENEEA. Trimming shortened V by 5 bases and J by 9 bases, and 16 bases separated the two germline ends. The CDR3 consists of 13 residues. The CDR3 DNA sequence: TGTGCCAGCAGCCTCGTTCTCGAAGGGGCCCAGTACTTC. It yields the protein CASSLVLEGAQYF.

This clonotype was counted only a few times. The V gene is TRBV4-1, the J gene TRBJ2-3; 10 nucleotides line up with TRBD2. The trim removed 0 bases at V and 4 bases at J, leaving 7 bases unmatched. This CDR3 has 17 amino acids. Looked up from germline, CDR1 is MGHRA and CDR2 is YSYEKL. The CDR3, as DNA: TGCGCCAGCAGCCAAGAGGGCCCTAGCGGGGGTGCAGATACGCAGTATTTT. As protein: CASSQEGPSGGADTQYF.